The following is a T cell receptor beta chain sequence with its context. The sample is drawn from a study of T cell changes during pregnancy in multiple sclerosis. Some clones are missing from TCRdb's copy, which holds only in-frame ones; the method was immunoSEQ multiplex PCR. The data show tens of thousands of clones, 92% seen once. CDR3 length: 18 amino acids. The TCR originated in a female donor with multiple sclerosis, enrolled in a pregnancy study. The chain joins TRBV21-1 to TRBJ1-3; the D call in the table, TRBD1, was not verified against the DNA. TRBV21-1 is a documented pseudogene. The sequencing used CD4+ T cells from peripheral blood mononuclear cells, collected after pregnancy. The CDR3 DNA reads as TGTGCCAGCAGCAAATACATTGGACAGGAATCTTCTGGAAACACCATATATTTT. Protein: CASSKYIGQESSGNTIYF.